This entry is about one T cell receptor beta chain. The target antigen is unknown. The record originates from a study of cytomegalovirus exposure and HLA in healthy donors. Study-level points and caveats: When presence/absence was analysed, sequencing depth was taken to be roughly uniform across donors. V segments that were indistinguishable, TRBV6-2 and TRBV6-3 among them, were omitted from analysis.

PCR primers comprised 60 Vbeta and 13 Jbeta primers. Sequenced by immunoSEQ multiplex PCR; TCRdb stores in-frame clones only, minus some. Seen here are fewer than 40,000 clones, 70% to 85% observed once, and the top ten hold less than 4.5%. The ends were cut back, 4 bases at V and 1 base at J, with 17 bases in the middle. The V gene's germline CDR1 is MDHEN and CDR2 SYDVKM. This CDR3 has 17 amino acids. Regarding donors, all were healthy bone marrow donors. The chain is built from TRBV28 and TRBJ2-1; D is perhaps TRBD2 (7 bases). The sample taken for sequencing was PBMCs. This sequence was found in a woman between 18 and 29 years old in good health and CMV-seronegative. The CDR3 sequence: CASSSGGGGSSYNEQFF. The CDR3 nucleotides are TGTGCCAGCAGTTCGGGCGGGGGCGGAAGTTCCTACAATGAGCAGTTCTTC.